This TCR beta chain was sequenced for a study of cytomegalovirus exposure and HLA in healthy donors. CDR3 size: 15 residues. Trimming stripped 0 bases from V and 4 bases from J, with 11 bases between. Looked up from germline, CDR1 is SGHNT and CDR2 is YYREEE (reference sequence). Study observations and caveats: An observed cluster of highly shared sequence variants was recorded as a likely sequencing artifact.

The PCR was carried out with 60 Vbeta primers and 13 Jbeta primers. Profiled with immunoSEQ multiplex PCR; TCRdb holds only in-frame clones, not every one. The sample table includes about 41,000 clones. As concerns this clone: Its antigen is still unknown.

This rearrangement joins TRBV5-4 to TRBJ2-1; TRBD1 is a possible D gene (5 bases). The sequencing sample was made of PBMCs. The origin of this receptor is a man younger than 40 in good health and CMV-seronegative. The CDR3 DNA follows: TGTGCCAGCAGCTTGGGTGCAGGGAAATACAATGAGCAGTTCTTC. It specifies CASSLGAGKYNEQFF.